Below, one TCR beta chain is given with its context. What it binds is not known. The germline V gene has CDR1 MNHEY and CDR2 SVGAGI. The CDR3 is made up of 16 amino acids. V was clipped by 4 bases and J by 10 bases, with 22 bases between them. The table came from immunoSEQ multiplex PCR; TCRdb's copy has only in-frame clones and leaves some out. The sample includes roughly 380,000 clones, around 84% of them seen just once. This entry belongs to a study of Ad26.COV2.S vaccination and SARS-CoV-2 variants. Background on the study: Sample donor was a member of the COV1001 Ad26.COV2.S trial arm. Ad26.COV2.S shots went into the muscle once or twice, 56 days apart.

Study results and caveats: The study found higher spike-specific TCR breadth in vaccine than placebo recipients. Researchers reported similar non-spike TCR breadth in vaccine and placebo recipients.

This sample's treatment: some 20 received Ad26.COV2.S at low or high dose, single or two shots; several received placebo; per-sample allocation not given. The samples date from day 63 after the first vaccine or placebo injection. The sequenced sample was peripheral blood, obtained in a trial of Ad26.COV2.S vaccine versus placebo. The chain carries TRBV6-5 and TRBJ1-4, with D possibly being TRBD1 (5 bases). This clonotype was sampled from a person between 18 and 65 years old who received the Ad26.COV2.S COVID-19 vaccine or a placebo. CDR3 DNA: TGTGCCAGCAGTTTATCCGGGCCGGGACCGCAAGGAAAACTGTTTTTT. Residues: CASSLSGPGPQGKLFF.